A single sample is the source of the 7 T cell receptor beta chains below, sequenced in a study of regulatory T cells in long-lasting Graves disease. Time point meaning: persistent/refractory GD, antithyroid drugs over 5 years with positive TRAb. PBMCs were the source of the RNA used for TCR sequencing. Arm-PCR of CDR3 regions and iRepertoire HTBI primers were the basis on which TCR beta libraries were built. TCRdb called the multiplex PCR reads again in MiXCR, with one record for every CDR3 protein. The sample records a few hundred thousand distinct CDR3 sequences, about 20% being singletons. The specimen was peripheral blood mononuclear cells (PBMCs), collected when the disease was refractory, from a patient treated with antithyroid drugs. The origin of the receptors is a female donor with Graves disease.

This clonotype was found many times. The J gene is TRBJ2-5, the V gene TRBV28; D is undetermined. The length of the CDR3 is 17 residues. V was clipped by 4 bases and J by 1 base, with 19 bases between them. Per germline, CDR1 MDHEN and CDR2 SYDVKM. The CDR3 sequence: CASSSRFNRAFQETQYF. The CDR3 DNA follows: TGTGCCAGCAGTTCTCGGTTCAATAGGGCCTTCCAAGAGACCCAGTACTTC.

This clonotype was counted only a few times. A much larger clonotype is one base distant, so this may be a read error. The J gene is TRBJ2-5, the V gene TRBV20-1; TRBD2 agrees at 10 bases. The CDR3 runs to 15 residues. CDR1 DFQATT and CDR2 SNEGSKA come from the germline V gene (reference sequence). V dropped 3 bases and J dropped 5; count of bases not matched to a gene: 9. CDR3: CSASPTSGKVETQYF. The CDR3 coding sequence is TGCAGTGCTAGTCCTACTAGCGGGAAGGTTGAGACCCAGTACTTC.

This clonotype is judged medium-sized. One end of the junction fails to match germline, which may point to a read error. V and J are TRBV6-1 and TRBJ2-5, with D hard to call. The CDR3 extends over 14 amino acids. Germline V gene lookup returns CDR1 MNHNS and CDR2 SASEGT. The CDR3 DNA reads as TGTGCCAGCAGTCAAGCTTTTTTGGAAGAGACCCAGTACTTC. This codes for CASSQAFLEETQYF.

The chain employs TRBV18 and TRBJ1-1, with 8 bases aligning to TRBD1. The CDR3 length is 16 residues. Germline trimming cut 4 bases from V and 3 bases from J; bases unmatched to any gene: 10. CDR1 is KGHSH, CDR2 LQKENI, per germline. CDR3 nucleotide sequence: TGTGCCAGCTCACTAATCCCGACAGGGGACGACACTGAAGCTTTCTTT. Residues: CASSLIPTGDDTEAFF.

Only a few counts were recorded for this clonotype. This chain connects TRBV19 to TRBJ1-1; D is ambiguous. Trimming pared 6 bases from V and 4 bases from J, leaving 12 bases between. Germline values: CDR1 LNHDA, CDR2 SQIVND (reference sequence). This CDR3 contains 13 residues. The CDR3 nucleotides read TGTGCCAGTAGGCGCGGTACGGTCACTGAAGCTTTCTTT. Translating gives CASRRGTVTEAFF.

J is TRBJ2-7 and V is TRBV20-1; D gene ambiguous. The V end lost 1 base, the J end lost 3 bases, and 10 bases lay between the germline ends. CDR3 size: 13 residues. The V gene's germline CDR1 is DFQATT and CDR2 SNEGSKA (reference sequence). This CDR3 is CSARAPRSYEQYF. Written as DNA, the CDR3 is TGCAGTGCTAGAGCCCCGAGGAGCTACGAGCAGTACTTC.

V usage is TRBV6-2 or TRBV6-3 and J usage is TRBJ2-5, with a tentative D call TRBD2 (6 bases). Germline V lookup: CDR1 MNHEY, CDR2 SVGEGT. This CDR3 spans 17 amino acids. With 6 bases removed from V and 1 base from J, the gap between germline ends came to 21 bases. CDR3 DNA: TGTGCCAGCAGCCCATCATGGACTGGCGGGATCCAAGAGACCCAGTACTTC. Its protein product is CASSPSWTGGIQETQYF.